This TCR beta chain derives from a study of early T cells in non-severe SARS-CoV-2 infection. Study-level information: Alpha and beta chains were unpaired, from unsorted whole-blood bulk RNA.

Comment on this clonotype: What it binds is unknown.

This CDR3 is 14 amino acids long. CDR1 is LNHNV and CDR2 is YYDKDF in the germline V gene (reference sequence). Trimming shortened V by 5 bases and J by 7 bases, and 12 bases separated the two germline ends. Overall study findings and caveats: Clonotype matching in VDJdb favored anti-spike CD8 responses and did not capture private and CD4 specificities.

Individual cDNA molecules were tagged with unique molecular identifiers. One entry per CDR3 protein results from TCRdb running MiXCR on the 5' RACE reads. The data show over 20,000 distinct CDR3 sequences, approximately 5% seen once. The sequenced material came from whole blood. The V gene is TRBV15, the J gene TRBJ1-6, with D possibly being TRBD1 (5 bases). This sequence was found in an adult who was a healthcare worker with PCR-confirmed SARS-CoV-2 infection or an uninfected control (not recorded which). The CDR3 region has the DNA TGTGCCACCAGCGAAGGGGTAGGGAATTCACCCCTCCACTTT. Translated: CATSEGVGNSPLHF. The complete variable domain, with remaining parts taken from reference TRBV15 and TRBJ1-6, reads DAMVIQNPRYQVTQFGKPVTLSCSQTLNHNVMYWYQQKSSQAPKLLFHYYDKDFNNEADTPDNFQSRRPNTSFCFLDIRSPGLGDTAMYLCATSEGVGNSPLHFGNGTRLTVT.